These 19 T cell receptor beta chains were sequenced from one sample in a study of cytomegalovirus exposure and HLA in healthy donors. The PCR contained 60 Vbeta and 13 Jbeta primers. Only in-frame clones appear in the TCRdb table, and some are missing; sequencing was by immunoSEQ multiplex PCR. Found here are just under 95,000 clones, just under 85% of them singletons; the top ten hold roughly 5.9%. The sample consisted of PBMCs. Source of these receptors: a young woman in good health and CMV-seropositive.

The rearrangement links TRBV27 to TRBJ2-1; D may be TRBD1 (6 bases). CDR1 is MNHEY, CDR2 SMNVEV, per germline (reference sequence). This CDR3 has 13 residues. Trimming shortened V by 5 bases and J by 8 bases, and 13 bases separated the two germline ends. CDR3 sequence: CASSTQGFHEQFF. The CDR3 DNA follows: TGTGCCAGCAGTACACAGGGTTTCCATGAGCAGTTCTTC.

This clone was detected a few times. CDR3 coding DNA: TGTGCCAGCAGCTTCGGGACAAGGTCAGAGACCCAGTACTTC. This codes for CASSFGTRSETQYF. The chain has TRBV5-4 and TRBJ2-5, with a weak D call TRBD1 (6 bases). The CDR3 length is 14 residues. Germline V lookup: CDR1 SGHNT, CDR2 YYREEE (reference sequence). Trimming shortened V by 2 bases and J by 4 bases, and 12 bases separated the two germline ends.

The chain couples TRBV4-1 to TRBJ1-2, with 10 bases aligning to TRBD1. This CDR3 is 19 amino acids long. Germline CDR1 and CDR2: MGHRA and YSYEKL. V dropped 4 bases and J dropped 7; count of bases not matched to a gene: 21. DNA of the CDR3: TGCGCCAGCAGCCCAAAGGGTTCGACAGGGGGCTCAATTCGTAGTGGCTACACCTTC. It encodes CASSPKGSTGGSIRSGYTF.

This rearrangement joins TRBV13 to TRBJ2-7; the D gene is possibly TRBD1 (5 bases). The germline V and J ends were trimmed by 6 bases and 4 bases, with 13 bases remaining between them. Germline V gives CDR1 PRHDT, CDR2 FYEKMQ (reference sequence). CDR3 length equals 13 residues. The CDR3: CASRVDRQYEQYF. The CDR3 DNA is TGTGCCAGCAGGGTAGACAGACAATACGAGCAGTACTTC.

This chain uses TRBV19 with TRBJ1-5, with 7 bases lining up with TRBD1. Germline V lookup: CDR1 LNHDA, CDR2 SQIVND (reference sequence). Trimming cost V 4 bases and J 0 bases; bases outside gene matches: 6. CDR3 length: 16 amino acids. The CDR3 is CASSTGTAGSNQPQHF. In DNA, the CDR3 is TGTGCCAGTAGTACCGGGACAGCCGGTAGCAATCAGCCCCAGCATTTT.

In this sample, this clone turned up once. The chain is built from TRBV6-5 and TRBJ1-2; TRBD1 might be the D (6 bases). This CDR3 is built from 14 residues. Germline V gene sequence: CDR1 MNHEY, CDR2 SVGAGI. V was clipped by 2 bases and J by 4 bases, with 11 bases between them. CDR3 loop: CASSYDDRSYGYTF. The CDR3 coding sequence is TGTGCCAGCAGTTACGACGACAGGAGCTATGGCTACACCTTC.

The rearrangement links TRBV11-2 to TRBJ2-2, with TRBD2 matching 15 bases. V was pared by 5 bases and J by 7 bases, with 8 bases of the junction left unmatched. The CDR3 spans 17 residues. In germline, CDR1 is SGHAT, CDR2 FQNNGV. As DNA, the CDR3 is TGTGCCAGCAGCGGACGGACTAGCGGGAGGGTTGGCGGGGAGCTGTTTTTT. Protein sequence: CASSGRTSGRVGGELFF.

The CDR3 loop reads CATSRARGIVSTGELFF. The CDR3 DNA reads as TGTGCCACCAGCAGGGCCCGGGGTATTGTTTCCACCGGGGAGCTGTTTTTT. V gene TRBV15 combines with J gene TRBJ2-2; possibly TRBD2 for D (5 bases). CDR1 LNHNV and CDR2 YYDKDF come from the germline V gene (reference sequence). Trimming left V 3 bases short and J 4 bases short, with 18 bases between. CDR3 length equals 17 residues. The full variable domain, its missing parts supplied by reference TRBV15 and TRBJ2-2, is DAMVIQNPRYQVTQFGKPVTLSCSQTLNHNVMYWYQQKSSQAPKLLFHYYDKDFNNEADTPDNFQSRRPNTSFCFLDIRSPGLGDTAMYLCATSRARGIVSTGELFFGEGSRLTVL.

The chain links TRBV5-4 to TRBJ2-7; TRBD1 aligns across 9 bases. Unmatched junction bases numbered 4, after V lost 2 bases and J lost 1 base. The CDR3 runs 15 residues. Germline CDR1 reads SGHNT; CDR2 reads YYREEE (reference sequence). CDR3 coding DNA: TGTGCCAGCAGCTTACCGGGACAGGGATCCTACGAGCAGTACTTC. As protein: CASSLPGQGSYEQYF. Based on the CDR3 plus reference TRBV5-4 and TRBJ2-7, the full variable domain is ETGVTQSPTHLIKTRGQQVTLRCSSQSGHNTVSWYQQALGQGPQFIFQYYREEENGRGNFPPRFSGLQFPNYSSELNVNALELDDSALYLCASSLPGQGSYEQYFGPGTRLTVT.

In its sample, this clone was seen a few times. CDR3 coding DNA: TGTGCCAGCAGTTACTCGACGGGGGAAAAACTGTTTTTT. Translation: CASSYSTGEKLFF. The genes are TRBV6-5 and TRBJ1-4; D not certain. Germline assignment: CDR1 MNHEY and CDR2 SVGAGI. Deletions cut 0 bases from V and 8 bases from J, with 7 bases between. CDR3 length: 13 amino acids.

The rearrangement uses TRBV6-6 and TRBJ2-3, with D possibly TRBD1 on 6 matching bases. The CDR3 is 15 residues long. Trimming took 3 bases from V and 3 from J, leaving 13 bases between them. The germline CDR1 and CDR2 sequences are MNHNY and SVGAGI (reference sequence). Here the CDR3 DNA reads TGTGCCAGCAGTTATGGTCAGGGGTTGACAGATACGCAGTATTTT. Encoded protein: CASSYGQGLTDTQYF.

The chain has TRBV9 and TRBJ1-5; D might be TRBD1 (5 bases). Germline CDR1 SGDLS, CDR2 YYNGEE. V dropped 4 bases and J dropped 0 bases, with 11 bases sitting between them. This CDR3 comprises 15 residues. CDR3 in amino acids: CASSPSGASNQPQHF. The CDR3, as DNA: TGTGCCAGCAGCCCTAGTGGGGCTAGCAATCAGCCCCAGCATTTT. Full variable domain (remainder filled in from reference TRBV9 and TRBJ1-5): DSGVTQTPKHLITATGQRVTLRCSPRSGDLSVYWYQQSLDQGLQFLIQYYNGEERAKGNILERFSAQQFPDLHSELNLSSLELGDSALYFCASSPSGASNQPQHFGDGTRLSIL.

This chain connects TRBV30 to TRBJ1-4; 7 bases agree with TRBD1. The trim removed 2 bases at V and 7 bases at J, leaving 10 bases unmatched. Germline lookup yields CDR1 GTSNPN and CDR2 SVGIG (reference sequence). The CDR3 has 15 residues. The CDR3 sequence: CAWSRGTEEGEKLFF. The CDR3 nucleotides are TGTGCCTGGAGTCGAGGGACAGAGGAGGGTGAAAAACTGTTTTTT.

This clone was counted between two and nine times. This rearrangement joins TRBV29-1 to TRBJ1-1, with unresolved D. The CDR3 is 11 amino acids. Germline V lookup: CDR1 SQVTM, CDR2 ANQGSEA. The V end was cut by 8 bases, the J end by 1 base, with 8 bases between. CDR3 in DNA: TGCAGCACTTCAAAGAACACTGAAGCTTTCTTT. Its protein product is CSTSKNTEAFF.

The chain recombines TRBV10-3 with TRBJ1-1, with D perhaps matching TRBD1 (5 bases). V shed 6 bases and J shed 1 base, with 12 bases lying between them. Looked up from germline, CDR1 is ENHRY and CDR2 is SYGVKD. The CDR3 contains 14 residues. The CDR3 nucleotides are TGTGCCATCAGATTATCCGGGGGGAACACTGAAGCTTTCTTT. Amino acids: CAIRLSGGNTEAFF.

The chain couples TRBV27 to TRBJ2-7; tentatively, D is TRBD2 (6 bases). The V gene lost 3 bases and the J gene lost 4 bases, with 19 bases spanning the gap. The germline V gene has CDR1 MNHEY and CDR2 SMNVEV (reference sequence). The CDR3 runs to 16 residues. In DNA, the CDR3 is TGTGCCAGCAGTTTCCTCGGCGGGGTAATGACTTACGAGCAGTACTTC. Protein: CASSFLGGVMTYEQYF.

The rearrangement uses TRBV6-1 and TRBJ1-2; D not certain. The V gene lost 0 bases and the J gene lost 4 bases, with 6 bases spanning the gap. The CDR3 spans 13 residues. Germline CDR1 is MNHNS and CDR2 is SASEGT. CDR3 protein: CASSEATAYGYTF. The CDR3 DNA is TGTGCCAGCAGTGAAGCTACAGCCTATGGCTACACCTTC.

The genes are TRBV6-6 and TRBJ2-1; TRBD2 aligns across 12 bases. V gave up 6 bases and J gave up 12 bases; unmatched junction bases: 3. The CDR3 spans 12 residues. The germline V gene has CDR1 MNHNY and CDR2 SVGAGI (reference sequence). DNA of the CDR3: TGTGCCAGCAGACCTAGCGGGGGGGGGCAGTTCTTC. Translated, it gives CASRPSGGGQFF.

The rearrangement links TRBV28 to TRBJ2-7; possibly TRBD2 for D (5 bases). Germline V gene lookup returns CDR1 MDHEN and CDR2 SYDVKM. Deletions cut 4 bases from V and 6 bases from J, with 22 bases between. This CDR3 has 16 amino acids. CDR3 in amino acids: CASSSTPQRMVPEQYF. CDR3 sequence (DNA): TGTGCCAGCAGTTCGACCCCCCAGCGGATGGTACCCGAGCAGTACTTC.